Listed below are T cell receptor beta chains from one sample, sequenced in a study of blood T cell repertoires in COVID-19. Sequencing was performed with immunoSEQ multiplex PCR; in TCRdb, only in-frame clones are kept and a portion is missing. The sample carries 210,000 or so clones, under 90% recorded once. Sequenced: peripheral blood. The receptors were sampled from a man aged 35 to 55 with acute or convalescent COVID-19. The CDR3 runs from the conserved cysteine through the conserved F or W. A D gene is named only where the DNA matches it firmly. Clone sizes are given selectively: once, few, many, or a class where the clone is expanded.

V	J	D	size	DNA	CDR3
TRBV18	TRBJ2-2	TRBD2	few	TGTGCCAGCTCACGCACTCGGACTAGCGGGGGAGCGAACACCGGGGAGCTGTTTTTT	CASSRTRTSGGANTGELFF
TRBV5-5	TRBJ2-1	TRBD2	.	TGTGCCAGCAGCACCGGGACTAGCGGGGGGCTCAACTACAATGAGCAGTTCTTC	CASSTGTSGGLNYNEQFF
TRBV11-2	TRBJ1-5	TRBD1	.	TGTGCCAGCAGTCCAGGCCAGGGGGCCCTCAATCAGCCCCAGCATTTT	CASSPGQGALNQPQHF
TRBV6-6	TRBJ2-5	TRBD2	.	TGTGCCAGCAGTTACGCACTAGCGGGGGGAGAGACCCAGTACTTC	CASSYALAGGETQYF
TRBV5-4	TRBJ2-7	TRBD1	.	TGTGCCAGCAGCTTGGGGGACCCCAACAGGGGATCCGAGCAGTACTTC	CASSLGDPNRGSEQYF
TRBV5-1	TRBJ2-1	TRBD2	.	TGCGCCAGCAGCTTGGTAGCGAGCGGGGCAGATGAGCAGTTCTTC	CASSLVASGADEQFF
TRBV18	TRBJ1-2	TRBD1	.	TGTGCCAGCTCGCAGGGACAGGGGATGCAGGATGGCTACACCTTC	CASSQGQGMQDGYTF
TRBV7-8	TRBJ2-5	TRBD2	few	TGTGCCAGCAGCTGGGACTCCGGGGCGGGGGACGAGACCCAGTACTTC	CASSWDSGAGDETQYF
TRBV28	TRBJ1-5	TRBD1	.	TGTGCCAGCAGTTTATGGCCAGGGGGCAGCAATCAGCCCCAGCATTTT	CASSLWPGGSNQPQHF
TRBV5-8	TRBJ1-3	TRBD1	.	TGTGCCAGCAGCCTTTGGGCGACAGGGAACACCATATATTTT	CASSLWATGNTIYF
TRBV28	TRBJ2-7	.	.	TGTGCCAGCAGTCCGGGATTGCAGCAGTACTTC	CASSPGLQQYF
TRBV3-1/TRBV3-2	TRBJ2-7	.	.	TGTGCCAGCAGCCTCAGACTTAGCTCCTACGAGCAGTACTTC	CASSLRLSSYEQYF
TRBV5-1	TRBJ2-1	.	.	TGCGCCAGCAGCTTGGGACAAACCTACAATGAGCAGTTCTTC	CASSLGQTYNEQFF
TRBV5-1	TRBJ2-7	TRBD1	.	TGCGCCAGCAGAAACCTCGGGACAGCCTCCTACGAGCAGTACTTC	CASRNLGTASYEQYF
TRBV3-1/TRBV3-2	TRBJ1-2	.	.	TGTGCCAGCAGTCCACGCGGGAAGGGCTACACCTTC	CASSPRGKGYTF
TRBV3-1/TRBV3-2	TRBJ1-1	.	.	TGTGCCAGCAGCCAGCAAGGACAGCTCACTGAAGCTTTCTTT	CASSQQGQLTEAFF
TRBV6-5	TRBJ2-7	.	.	TGTGCCAGCAGTCCACGAGCTCGAGGCGAGCAGTACTTC	CASSPRARGEQYF
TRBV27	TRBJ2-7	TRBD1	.	TGTGCCAGCAGTTCCCTACAGGGGGCGGGTGAGCAGTACTTC	CASSSLQGAGEQYF
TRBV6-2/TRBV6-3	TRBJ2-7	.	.	TGTGCCAGCAGTTACTCGGGGCGGGGGCCCTCCTACGAGCAGTACTTC	CASSYSGRGPSYEQYF
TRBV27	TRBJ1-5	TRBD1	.	TGTGCCAGCAGCCGAGACAGGGGGCGAGGTCAGCCCCAGCATTTT	CASSRDRGRGQPQHF
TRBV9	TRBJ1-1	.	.	TGTGCCAGCAGCGTCGGACAGCTGAACACTGAAGCTTTCTTT	CASSVGQLNTEAFF
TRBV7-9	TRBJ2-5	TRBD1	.	TGTGCCAGCAGCTTAGTGACAGGGAGTGAGACCCAGTACTTC	CASSLVTGSETQYF
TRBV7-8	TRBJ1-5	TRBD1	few	TGTGCCAGCAGTGCCACAGGGGGACGCAATCAGCCCCAGCATTTT	CASSATGGRNQPQHF
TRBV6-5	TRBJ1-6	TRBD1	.	TGTGCCAGCAGCCCCTGGACAGGGGGTTATTCACCCCTCCACTTT	CASSPWTGGYSPLHF
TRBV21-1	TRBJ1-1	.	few	TGTGCCAGCAGCAAAATCAGGATCACTGAAGCTTTCTTT	CASSKIRITEAFF
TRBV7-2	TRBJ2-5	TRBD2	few	TGTGCCAGCAGCCCGCGCCCACTAGCGCCGCAAGAGACCCAGTACTTC	CASSPRPLAPQETQYF
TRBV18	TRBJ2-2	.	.	TGTGCCAGCTCACGGTTGCGGGCCGGCGGGGAGCTGTTTTTT	CASSRLRAGGELFF
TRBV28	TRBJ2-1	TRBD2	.	TGTGCCAGCAGTTTACCCTCTCTTAGCGGGGGAGCCTCCTACAATGAGCAGTTCTTC	CASSLPSLSGGASYNEQFF
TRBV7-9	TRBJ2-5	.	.	TGTGCCAGCAGCTTTCAGTCCCAAGAGACCCAGTACTTC	CASSFQSQETQYF
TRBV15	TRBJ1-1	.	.	TGTGCCACCAGCAGAGGTCCCGGGACTCCGAACACTGAAGCTTTCTTT	CATSRGPGTPNTEAFF
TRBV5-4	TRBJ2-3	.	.	TGTGCCAGCAGCGGCGAACAGGGAAGTACGCAGTATTTT	CASSGEQGSTQYF
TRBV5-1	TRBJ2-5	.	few	TGCGCCAGCAGCTTGACAAGCCAAGAGACCCAGTACTTC	CASSLTSQETQYF
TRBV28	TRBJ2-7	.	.	TGTGCCAGCACCAGGGTCCCATCCTACGAGCAGTACTTC	CASTRVPSYEQYF
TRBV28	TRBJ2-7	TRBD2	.	TGTGCCAGCCGGGGCGGGGGGTTCTCCTACGAGCAGTACTTC	CASRGGGFSYEQYF
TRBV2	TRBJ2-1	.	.	TGTGCCAGCACCGCCGGTCACAGCTACAATGAGCAGTTCTTC	CASTAGHSYNEQFF
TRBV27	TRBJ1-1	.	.	TGTGCCAGCAGTTTATGGGGAGGGGGCACTGAAGCTTTCTTT	CASSLWGGGTEAFF
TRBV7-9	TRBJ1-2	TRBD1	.	TGTGCCAGCAGCCGGGGACAGGCTAACTATGGCTACACCTTC	CASSRGQANYGYTF
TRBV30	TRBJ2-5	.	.	TGTGCCTGGGGAATTCCGACAGGCGGGGAGACCCAGTACTTC	CAWGIPTGGETQYF
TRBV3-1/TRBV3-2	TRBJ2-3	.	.	TGTGCCAGCAGCCAAGCTGGAGTTACAGATACGCAGTATTTT	CASSQAGVTDTQYF
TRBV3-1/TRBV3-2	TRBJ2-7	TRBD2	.	TGTGCCAGCAGCCCAGGCGGGGGGACATACTCGTACGAGCAGTACTTC	CASSPGGGTYSYEQYF
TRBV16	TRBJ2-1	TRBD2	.	TGTGCCAGCAGCCCCCCGGGACTAGCGAATGAGCAGTTCTTC	CASSPPGLANEQFF
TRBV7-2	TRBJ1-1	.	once	TGTGCCAGCAGCTTAGTCGTGTGGGGGGGCGCGACTGAAGCTTTCTTT	CASSLVVWGGATEAFF
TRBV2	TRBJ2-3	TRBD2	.	TGTGCCAGCAGAGAACTAGCGGGGGGGCCAGATACGCAGTATTTT	CASRELAGGPDTQYF
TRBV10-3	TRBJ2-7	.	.	TGTGCCATCAGTGATGGTAGGAGCTCCTACGAGCAGTACTTC	CAISDGRSSYEQYF
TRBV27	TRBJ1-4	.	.	TGTGCCAGCAGTATCGATACAGGGGAAAAACTGTTTTTT	CASSIDTGEKLFF
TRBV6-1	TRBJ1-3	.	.	TGTGCCAGCAGTGAAGCGCAGGCCCGCCGGGGAAACACCATATATTTT	CASSEAQARRGNTIYF
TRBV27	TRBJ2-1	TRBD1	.	TGTGCCAGCAGTTACCGGGACAGGGAGAGGAATGAGCAGTTCTTC	CASSYRDRERNEQFF
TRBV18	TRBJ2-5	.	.	TGTGCCAGCTCACCCCCCTCGCGGCAGGGGAAACAAGAGACCCAGTACTTC	CASSPPSRQGKQETQYF
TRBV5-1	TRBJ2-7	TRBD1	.	TGCGCCAGCAGCTTGAGGGGACAGGGGCTAGGCTACGAGCAGTACTTC	CASSLRGQGLGYEQYF
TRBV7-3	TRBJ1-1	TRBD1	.	TGTGCCAGCAGCGAGGGACAGGGGAACACTGAAGCTTTCTTT	CASSEGQGNTEAFF
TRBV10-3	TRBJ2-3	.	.	TGTGCCATCAGTGAGGGGAGCGGGAGCACAGATACGCAGTATTTT	CAISEGSGSTDTQYF
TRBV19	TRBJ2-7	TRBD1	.	TGTGCCAGTAGTACCACCGCCGGACAGGGAACCTACGAGCAGTACTTC	CASSTTAGQGTYEQYF
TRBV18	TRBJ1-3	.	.	TGTGCCAGCTCACCAAAGGACAGCCTCGGTGGAAACACCATATATTTT	CASSPKDSLGGNTIYF
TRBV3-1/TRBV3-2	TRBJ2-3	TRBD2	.	TGTGCCAGCAGCCAAGAGCGGGTAGCGGGGGGGAAAGATACGCAGTATTTT	CASSQERVAGGKDTQYF
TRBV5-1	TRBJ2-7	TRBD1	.	TGCGCCAGCAGCTCTAACAGGGGGACCTACGAGCAGTACTTC	CASSSNRGTYEQYF
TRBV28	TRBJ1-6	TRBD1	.	TGTGCCAGCAGTCCAATCATCGGGACAGTGAATTCACCCCTCCACTTT	CASSPIIGTVNSPLHF